This is a list of T cell receptor beta chains from one sample in a study of patients and donors after allogeneic stem cell transplantation. MiXCR, applied by TCRdb to the RT-PCR reads, yields one record per CDR3 protein. The table has 410,000 or so distinct CDR3 sequences, roughly 16% seen once; the top ten hold just over 7%. Sequencing input: blood, either unsorted or a sorted T cell fraction (not recorded which). The receptors come from a human donor who was either an allogeneic HSCT recipient or a stem cell or donor lymphocyte infusion donor (not recorded which). It is not recorded whose cells these are; they may come from a transplant donor. CDR3s include the opening cysteine and the closing phenylalanine or tryptophan. The D gene is left open where the match is weak. Part of the rows lack a size; the others show once, few, many or a class for expanded clones.

D: .
J: TRBJ1-6
V: TRBV4-3
size: .
DNA: TGCGCCAGCAGCCAAACCTTTGAGAATTCACCCCTCCACTTT
CDR3: CASSQTFENSPLHF

D: .
J: TRBJ1-5
V: TRBV6-1
size: few
DNA: TGTGCCAGCAGTGAATTCACCGGGACACCGGATTATCAGCCCCAGCATTTT
CDR3: CASSEFTGTPDYQPQHF

D: .
J: TRBJ2-5
V: TRBV6-5
size: few
DNA: TGTGCCAGCAGGCGCCTTCAAGAGACCCAGTACTTC
CDR3: CASRRLQETQYF

D: .
J: TRBJ1-4
V: TRBV5-1
size: .
DNA: TGCGCCAGCAGCTTGACGGAGGGGACTGAAAAACTGTTTTTT
CDR3: CASSLTEGTEKLFF

D: .
J: TRBJ1-2
V: TRBV7-9
size: few
DNA: TGTGCCAGCAGCTTACCTCGGGCAGGGAAAAACTATGGCTACACCTTC
CDR3: CASSLPRAGKNYGYTF

D: .
J: TRBJ2-1
V: TRBV4-1
size: few
DNA: TGCGCCAGCAGCCAAGTGGCTCTTGGGAATGAGCAGTTCTTC
CDR3: CASSQVALGNEQFF

D: TRBD2
J: TRBJ2-2
V: TRBV27
size: .
DNA: TGTGCCAGCAGTTTCTTAGCAGCGGGAGGAAACGGGGAGCTGTTTTTT
CDR3: CASSFLAAGGNGELFF

D: TRBD2
J: TRBJ2-1
V: TRBV19
size: .
DNA: TGTGCCAGTAGTGGAAGACTAGCGGCCGGCTCCTACAATGAGCAGTTCTTC
CDR3: CASSGRLAAGSYNEQFF

D: .
J: TRBJ2-3
V: TRBV30
size: few
DNA: TGTGCCTGGAGGCTGACTAGTACACATACGCAGTATTTT
CDR3: CAWRLTSTHTQYF

D: TRBD2
J: TRBJ2-2
V: TRBV5-1
size: few
DNA: TGCGCCAGCAGCTTCCTAGCGGGTCAACAAGTCCAGGTGTTTTTT
CDR3: CASSFLAGQQVQVFF

D: .
J: TRBJ2-1
V: TRBV11-2
size: once
DNA: TGTGCCAGCAGCCCGACTAGGGACCCTAAGCAGTTCTTC
CDR3: CASSPTRDPKQFF

D: .
J: TRBJ2-4
V: TRBV7-2
size: .
DNA: TGTGCCAGCAGCTTAGCGCTGCCAAACATTCAGTACTTC
CDR3: CASSLALPNIQYF

D: .
J: TRBJ2-3
V: TRBV7-8
size: many
DNA: TGTGCCAGCAGCTTGTTTATGGCGGCTAGCACAGATACGCAGTATTTT
CDR3: CASSLFMAASTDTQYF

D: TRBD2
J: TRBJ2-2
V: TRBV20-1
size: .
DNA: TGCAGTGCCCCGACTCTAGCGGGAGGGTACACCGGGGAGCTGTTTTTT
CDR3: CSAPTLAGGYTGELFF

D: TRBD1
J: TRBJ1-1
V: TRBV12-3/TRBV12-4
size: .
DNA: TGTGCCAGCCTAGGGGGCGGGAGTATGAACACTGAAGCTTTCTTT
CDR3: CASLGGGSMNTEAFF

D: TRBD1
J: TRBJ1-1
V: TRBV6-1
size: few
DNA: TGTGCCAGCAGCTTTTCCGGACAGGTAACTGAAGCTTTCTTT
CDR3: CASSFSGQVTEAFF

D: .
J: TRBJ2-2
V: TRBV3-1
size: .
DNA: TGTGCCAGCAGCCAAGCCCTGTTGTGGGCGAACACCGGGGAGCTGTTTTTT
CDR3: CASSQALLWANTGELFF

D: TRBD1
J: TRBJ2-1
V: TRBV5-1
size: .
DNA: TGCGCCAGCAGCTTGGAAGGGACAGGGTACAATGAGCAGTTCTTC
CDR3: CASSLEGTGYNEQFF

D: .
J: TRBJ1-2
V: TRBV5-4
size: .
DNA: TGTGCCAGCAGCCCCGCCCCGGACAGCAACTATGGCTACACCTTC
CDR3: CASSPAPDSNYGYTF

D: .
J: TRBJ1-1
V: TRBV4-1
size: .
DNA: TGCGCCAGCAGCCAAGATCATTACCAAAGGAACACTGAAGCTTTCTTT
CDR3: CASSQDHYQRNTEAFF

D: .
J: TRBJ2-7
V: TRBV6-5
size: .
DNA: TGTGCCAGCAGTTACGATCGGACAAGCTACGAGCAGTACTTC
CDR3: CASSYDRTSYEQYF

D: TRBD2
J: TRBJ2-3
V: TRBV6-5
size: .
DNA: TGTGCCAGCAGTTACGAGATAGCGGGGGGCCCTTATCGCACAGATATGCAGTATTTT
CDR3: CASSYEIAGGPYRTDMQYF

D: .
J: TRBJ1-4
V: TRBV9
size: .
DNA: TGTGCCAGCAGCGTAGGGGGTCCTAATGAAAAACTGTTTTTT
CDR3: CASSVGGPNEKLFF

D: TRBD1
J: TRBJ2-2
V: TRBV2
size: .
DNA: TGTGCCAGCCGAGGGACAGCCCTAACTACCGGGGAGCTGTTTTTT
CDR3: CASRGTALTTGELFF

D: .
J: TRBJ1-5
V: TRBV20-1
size: .
DNA: TGCAGTGCTAGAGATACACGTAATCAGCCCCAGCATTTT
CDR3: CSARDTRNQPQHF

D: TRBD1
J: TRBJ1-2
V: TRBV20-1
size: .
DNA: TGCAGTGCTAGAGATCCGGGACAGGCGGGTGGCTACACCTTC
CDR3: CSARDPGQAGGYTF

D: .
J: TRBJ1-1
V: TRBV14
size: many
DNA: TGTGCCAGCAGCCATTATCCTACGTGGGCGGCTTTCTTT
CDR3: CASSHYPTWAAFF

D: TRBD2
J: TRBJ2-1
V: TRBV2
size: many
DNA: TGTGCCAGCAGTAGCGGGAGGTCTTACAATGAGCAGTTCTTC
CDR3: CASSSGRSYNEQFF

D: TRBD1
J: TRBJ2-1
V: TRBV7-8
size: many
DNA: TGTGCCAGCAGCTCTACAGGGGGGACGTACAATGAGCAGTTCTTC
CDR3: CASSSTGGTYNEQFF

D: TRBD2
J: TRBJ2-1
V: TRBV6-6
size: many
DNA: TGTGCCAGCAGTAATGGGGGGAGGGAGTTCTTC
CDR3: CASSNGGREFF

D: .
J: TRBJ1-2
V: TRBV12-3/TRBV12-4
size: few
DNA: TGTGCCAGCAGTATCCGGGGGCTAAACTATGGCTACACCTTC
CDR3: CASSIRGLNYGYTF

D: .
J: TRBJ2-7
V: TRBV2
size: few
DNA: TGTGCCAGCAGTCCCTACGGTACAACCAGCTCCTACGAGCAGTACTTC
CDR3: CASSPYGTTSSYEQYF

D: .
J: TRBJ1-1
V: TRBV3-1
size: .
DNA: TGTGCCAGCAGCCAAGAGGGGCCAGGTCTGAACACTGAAGCTTTCTTT
CDR3: CASSQEGPGLNTEAFF

D: TRBD2
J: TRBJ2-2
V: TRBV29-1
size: .
DNA: TGCAGCGTTGAAAAGCTAGCGGGAACTGGGGAGCTGTTTTTT
CDR3: CSVEKLAGTGELFF

D: TRBD1
J: TRBJ1-1
V: TRBV11-1
size: .
DNA: TGTGCCAGCAGCTTAGCGCCAATTGGCAGGGGGCGAATGAACACTGAAGCTTTCTTT
CDR3: CASSLAPIGRGRMNTEAFF

D: .
J: TRBJ1-1
V: TRBV20-1
size: .
DNA: TGCAGTGCTAGGAGGCAGGGAATGAACACTGAAGCTTTCTTT
CDR3: CSARRQGMNTEAFF

D: .
J: TRBJ1-4
V: TRBV6-5
size: .
DNA: TGTGCCAGCAGTTCCTCAGAAAAACTGTTTTTT
CDR3: CASSSSEKLFF

D: .
J: TRBJ2-5
V: TRBV5-4
size: few
DNA: TGTGCCAGCAGCTTTGAGGCAGTAGAGACCCAGTACTTC
CDR3: CASSFEAVETQYF

D: .
J: TRBJ2-3
V: TRBV2
size: .
DNA: TGTGCCAGCAGTGAGGCCGGTACGCAGTATTTT
CDR3: CASSEAGTQYF

D: .
J: TRBJ2-7
V: TRBV7-9
size: many
DNA: TGTGCCAGCAGCTTAAGGTCAGACTACGAGCAGTACTTC
CDR3: CASSLRSDYEQYF

D: TRBD1
J: TRBJ1-2
V: TRBV2
size: .
DNA: TGTGCCAGCAATCAGGACAGGGCAGTGAACTATGGCTACACCTTC
CDR3: CASNQDRAVNYGYTF

D: TRBD2
J: TRBJ2-3
V: TRBV5-1
size: few
DNA: TGCGCCAGCAGCTCCAGCGGGGGGGCCACAGATACGCAGTATTTT
CDR3: CASSSSGGATDTQYF